Many counts were recorded for the clone carrying this T cell receptor (beta chain). The record originates from a study of T cells after yellow fever vaccination. Study as a whole: Fractions of low cell number were prepared using SMART-Seq v4 Ultra Low Input.

The length of the CDR3 is 17 residues. V lost 2 bases and J lost 4; bases outside the gene matches: 7. Germline V gene lookup returns CDR1 LGHNA and CDR2 YNFKEQ. The authors made TCR cDNA by 5'RACE template switching, adding a universal primer site and UMIs. MiXCR, run by TCRdb on the 5' RACE reads, gives a single entry per CDR3 protein. The sample lists 500,000 to 650,000 distinct CDR3 sequences, roughly 13% occurring once. The source was PBMCs, collected on the day of the yellow fever booster vaccination. The chain recombines TRBV4-2 with TRBJ2-5, with 13 bases aligning to TRBD2. The receptor was isolated from a man aged 25 to 40 who received the YFV17D yellow fever vaccine. CDR3 nucleotide sequence: TGTGCCAGCAGCCAACAACTAGCGGGAGGGCCGCGAGAGACCCAGTACTTC. It specifies CASSQQLAGGPRETQYF.